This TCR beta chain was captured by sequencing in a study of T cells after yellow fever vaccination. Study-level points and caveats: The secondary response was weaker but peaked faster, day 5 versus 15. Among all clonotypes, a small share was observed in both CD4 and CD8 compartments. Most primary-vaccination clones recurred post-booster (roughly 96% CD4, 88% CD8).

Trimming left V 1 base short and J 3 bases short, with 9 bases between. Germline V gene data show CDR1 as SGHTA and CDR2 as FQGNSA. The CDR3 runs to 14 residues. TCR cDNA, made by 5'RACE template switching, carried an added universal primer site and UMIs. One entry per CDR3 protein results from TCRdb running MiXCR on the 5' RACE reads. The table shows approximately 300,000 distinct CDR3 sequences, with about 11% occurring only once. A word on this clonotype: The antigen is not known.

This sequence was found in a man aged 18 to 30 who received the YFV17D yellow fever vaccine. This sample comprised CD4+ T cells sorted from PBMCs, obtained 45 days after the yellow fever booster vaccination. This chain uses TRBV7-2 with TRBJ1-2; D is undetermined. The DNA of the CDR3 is TGTGCCAGCAGCTTAGTGCCAGATGACTATGGCTACACCTTC. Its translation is CASSLVPDDYGYTF.